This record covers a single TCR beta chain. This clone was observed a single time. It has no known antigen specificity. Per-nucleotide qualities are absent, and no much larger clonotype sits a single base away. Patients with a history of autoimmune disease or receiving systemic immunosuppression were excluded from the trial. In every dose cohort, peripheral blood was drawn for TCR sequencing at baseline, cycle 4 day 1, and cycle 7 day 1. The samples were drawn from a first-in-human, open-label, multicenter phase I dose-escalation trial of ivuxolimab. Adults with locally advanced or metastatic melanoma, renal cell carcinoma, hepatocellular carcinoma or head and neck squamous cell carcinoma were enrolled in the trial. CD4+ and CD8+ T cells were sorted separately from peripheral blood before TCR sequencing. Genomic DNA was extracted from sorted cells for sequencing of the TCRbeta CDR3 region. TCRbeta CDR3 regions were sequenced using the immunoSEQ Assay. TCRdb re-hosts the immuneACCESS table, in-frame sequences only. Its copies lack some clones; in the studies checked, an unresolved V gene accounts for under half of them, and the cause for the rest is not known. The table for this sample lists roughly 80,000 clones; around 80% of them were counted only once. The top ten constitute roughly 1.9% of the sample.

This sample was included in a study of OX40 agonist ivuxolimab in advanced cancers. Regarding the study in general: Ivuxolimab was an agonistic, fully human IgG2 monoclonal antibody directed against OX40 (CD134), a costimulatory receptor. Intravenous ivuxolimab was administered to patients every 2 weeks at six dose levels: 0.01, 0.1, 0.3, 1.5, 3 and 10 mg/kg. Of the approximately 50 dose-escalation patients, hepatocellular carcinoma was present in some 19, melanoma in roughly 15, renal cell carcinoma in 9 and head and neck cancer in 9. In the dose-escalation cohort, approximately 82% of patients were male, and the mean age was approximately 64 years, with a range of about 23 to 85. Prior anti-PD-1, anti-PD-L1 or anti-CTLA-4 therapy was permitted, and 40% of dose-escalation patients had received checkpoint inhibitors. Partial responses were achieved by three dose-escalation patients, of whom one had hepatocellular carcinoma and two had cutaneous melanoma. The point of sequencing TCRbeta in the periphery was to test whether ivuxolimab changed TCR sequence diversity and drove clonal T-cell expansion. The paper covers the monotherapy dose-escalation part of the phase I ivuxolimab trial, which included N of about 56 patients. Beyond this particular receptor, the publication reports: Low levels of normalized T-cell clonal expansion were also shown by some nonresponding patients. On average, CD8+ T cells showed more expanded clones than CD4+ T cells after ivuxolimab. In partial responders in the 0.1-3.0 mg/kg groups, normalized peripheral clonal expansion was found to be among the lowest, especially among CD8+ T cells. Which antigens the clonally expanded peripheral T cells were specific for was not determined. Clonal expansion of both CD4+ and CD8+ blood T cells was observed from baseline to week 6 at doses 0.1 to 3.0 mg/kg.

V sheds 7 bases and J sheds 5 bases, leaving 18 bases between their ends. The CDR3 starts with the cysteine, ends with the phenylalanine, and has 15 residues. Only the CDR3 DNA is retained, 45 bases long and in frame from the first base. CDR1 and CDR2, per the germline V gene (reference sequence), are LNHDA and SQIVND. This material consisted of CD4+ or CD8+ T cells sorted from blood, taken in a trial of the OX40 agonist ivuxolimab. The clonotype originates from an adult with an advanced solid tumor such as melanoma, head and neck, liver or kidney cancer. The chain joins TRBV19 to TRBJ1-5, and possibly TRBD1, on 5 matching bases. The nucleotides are TGTGCCAGTACCCCCGGGGGGGAAGAATATCAGCCCCAGCATTTT. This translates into CASTPGGEEYQPQHF. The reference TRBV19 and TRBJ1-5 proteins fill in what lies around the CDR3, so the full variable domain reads DGGITQSPKYLFRKEGQNVTLSCEQNLNHDAMYWYRQDPGQGLRLIYYSQIVNDFQKGDIAEGYSVSREKKESFPLTVTSAQKNPTAFYLCASTPGGEEYQPQHFGDGTRLSIL.